This T cell receptor (beta chain) was sequenced in a study of blood T cells in healthy people across ages (dated by TCRdb to the mid-2010s). Background on the whole study: In model experiments, roughly one uniquely barcoded TCR beta cDNA molecule per two T cells was captured by template switching. Using deep sequencing normalized with unique cDNA molecular identifiers, the study measured how TCR beta repertoire diversity changes with age. The donors were split into four age groups: young (average around 17 years), middle-aged (roughly 39), aged (over 55) and long-lived (under 85). To avoid experimental bias, donors of different ages were spread randomly across the sequencing lanes. The study analyzed two additional independent replicas of 1 million unique cDNA reads from the same blood draw for two donors, one aged 18 to 29 and one aged 80 or older. What the work shows at the level of the full study, not this receptor alone: Donor CMV infection status was unknown, potentially confounding age-related changes in expanded clonotypes. The percentage of naive T cells measured by flow cytometry correlated strongly with observed TCR beta diversity. As age increased, observed TCR beta diversity per million T cells dropped in a roughly linear way, and a significant reduction was already evident by age 40. Since profiling was done on bulk unsorted PBMCs, naive and antigen-experienced compartments could not be conclusively compared. Total diversity estimates from one million sequenced T cells were considered lower bounds and underestimates. The long-lived group showed more naive CD4+ T cells, fewer expanded clones and increased TCR diversity than the aged group, suggesting age selection.

This clonotype has only a few counts. Its specific antigen is unknown. Base-call qualities are not available, and no considerably larger clone is one nucleotide away. The library was obtained by 5' RACE. The listed sequencing device is Illumina HiSeq 2500. A second roughly 7 to 11 cycle PCR used a sample-barcoded 5' primer and a J-beta primer mix. Each TCR beta cDNA molecule received a unique molecular identifier from a template-switch 5' adaptor carrying 12 random nucleotides. Each sample yielded at least 2.5 million CDR3-containing paired-end reads. First-strand cDNA was synthesized from all RNA with the Mint cDNA synthesis kit, primed by a TRBC-specific oligonucleotide. After uracil-DNA glycosylase treatment, a first 18-cycle PCR used universal primers M1SS and BC2_uni_R on all cDNA. As for the original processing: For normalization, 1 million high-quality reads, each with a distinct molecular identifier, were randomly selected from each sample. Reads sharing molecular identifiers were discarded rather than binned into consensus sequences. MiTCR, with a Q25 quality threshold and the strictest error-elimination algorithm, was used for CDR3 identification, clonotype clustering and error correction. Lower-bound total TCR beta diversity was estimated with a nonparametric unseen species model using Euler transformation. In TCRdb, the public reads were trimmed at Q25 with fastp and aligned with MiXCR, with productive beta chains retained. Each record represents a unique CDR3 protein, reported with the most common genes and DNA among its rows. The V and J calls come from TCRdb's annotation, not from the publication. In this sample the table shows roughly 2 million distinct CDR3 sequences, 49% of which occur a single time. The ten biggest clones cover approximately 2.1% of the sample.

The donors were some 39 Caucasian individuals from Russia, aged 6 to 90 years, who were systemically healthy. Each donor gave 8.5 to 10 milliliters of peripheral blood, collected into EDTA-treated Vacutainer tubes. Ficoll-Paque density-gradient centrifugation was used to isolate PBMCs, with at least 6.5 million obtained per sample. Total RNA, at least 6 micrograms per sample, was extracted from PBMCs with Trizol reagent. The percentages of naive CD45RAhigh/CD27high T cells were determined by flow cytometry on a PBMC aliquot from every donor. V sheds 0 bases and J sheds 6 bases, leaving 17 bases between their ends. From a lookup of the germline V gene (reference sequence), CDR1 and CDR2 are DFQATT and SNEGSKA. The CDR3 runs 15 amino acids, cysteine and phenylalanine included. Of the read, only the CDR3 DNA is kept; its 45 bases are in frame from base 1.

This chain is built from TRBV20-1 and TRBJ1-2, with the D gene not clear enough to name. This receptor was taken from a woman in her 40s in good health. Sample: blood. The nucleotide sequence is TGCAGTGCTAGAGATTTGGCTTCAGAGGGCCATGGCTACACCTTC. The translation is CSARDLASEGHGYTF.